The T cell receptor (beta chain) under discussion was sequenced for a study of blood T cell repertoires in COVID-19. V lost 6 bases and J 6 bases, leaving 15 bases between the germline ends. The CDR3 loop spans 14 amino acids. From germline, CDR1 is MNHEY and CDR2 SMNVEV (reference sequence). Method: immunoSEQ multiplex PCR; TCRdb's copy keeps in-frame clones and lacks some. The table lists 450,000 or so clones, 90% of them singletons. The V gene is TRBV27, the J gene TRBJ2-1; D may be TRBD2 (5 bases). The sample consisted of PBMCs or T cells enriched from blood (not recorded which). This TCR derives from a young man who had recovered from COVID-19. The CDR3 region is CASRREQLSNEQFF. The CDR3 bases are TGTGCCAGCAGGAGGGAACAGCTCTCCAATGAGCAGTTCTTC.